The source of this T cell receptor beta chain is a study of blood T cell repertoires in COVID-19. This CDR3 is built from 16 residues. Germline V CDR1 and CDR2: MNHNY, SVGAGI (reference sequence). V lost 6 bases and J lost 0, with 15 bases in between. Only in-frame clones appear in the TCRdb table, and some are missing; sequencing was by immunoSEQ multiplex PCR. The sample consists of roughly 60,000 clones, about 77% of them appearing once. The sample was peripheral blood. The V and J genes are TRBV6-6 and TRBJ1-3; D is perhaps TRBD1 (5 bases). The origin of this receptor is a human donor in a cohort sampled during active COVID-19. For the CDR3, the DNA is TGTGCCAGCAGCCTCGGGGGTGGGGCCTCTGGAAACACCATATATTTT. It yields the protein CASSLGGGASGNTIYF.